What follows describes a single T cell receptor (beta chain). The sample holds many counts of this clonotype. Its target antigen remains unknown. The input lacks base qualities; no much larger clone sits a single base away. A patient counted as having stable Graves' hyperthyroidism if no progression to ophthalmopathy occurred over 18 months of follow-up. Hyperthyroidism patients were aged 18 to 65 years and newly diagnosed, with disease duration of less than 2 months. The study excluded patients with uncontrolled infections, other autoimmune diseases, pregnancy or lactation. Diagnoses were based on clinical symptoms, serum thyroxine and TRAb, thyroid ultrasound and orbital computed tomography. PBMCs were isolated from 7.5 to 10 ml of fresh peripheral blood by Ficoll-Paque density gradient centrifugation. Total RNA was extracted using Trizol reagent, and RNA quality was assessed on an Agilent 2100 Bioanalyzer.

The sample comes from a study of T cells in Graves' hyperthyroidism and ophthalmopathy (dated by TCRdb to the late 2010s). Looking at the study overall: Peripheral blood samples were taken at initial diagnosis, before any treatment was given. A discovery cohort of about a hundred patients, about 44 with Graves' ophthalmopathy and about 58 with stable Graves' hyperthyroidism, was used to find distinguishing TCR V-J signatures. Whether ophthalmopathy could be predicted prospectively was tested in an independent validation cohort made up of 18 to 20 hyperthyroidism patients plus 17 patients who later progressed to ophthalmopathy. For training and testing, the 100 or so patients in the discovery cohort were randomly divided in a 7:3 ratio. In more than five Graves' hyperthyroidism patients, the study also compared T-cell repertoires from thyroid tissue with T-cell repertoires from blood. Once sampling was done, hyperthyroidism patients were given methimazole at a starting dose of 30 mg daily, whereas ophthalmopathy patients were given high-dose intravenous methylprednisolone. According to the paper, TCR Vbeta CDR3 sequencing was carried out on about 140 peripheral blood samples, which came from fewer than 50 ophthalmopathy, fewer than 80 hyperthyroidism and approximately 17 progressor patients. Overall results and qualifications from the work: In validation, the model predicted progression to ophthalmopathy with about 71% sensitivity and around 72% specificity, a median of 6.5 months before onset. A 13 V-J signature model separated ophthalmopathy from stable hyperthyroidism, with about 88% sensitivity and roughly 81% specificity in cross-validation and 80%/75% in testing. No statistical method was used to fix the sample size in advance, and group allocation was not hidden from the investigators. Blood samples also contained most of the expanded thyroid clonotypes (frequency above 0.001), which suggests that blood repertoires may reflect thyroid immune responses.

Trimming leaves V shorter by 0 bases and J shorter by 5 bases, with the junction holding 5 bases beyond the gene matches. Counted from cysteine to phenylalanine, this CDR3 has 14 amino acids. Just the 42-base CDR3 DNA is kept, in frame starting at base 1. Taken from the germline V gene (reference sequence), the CDR1 and CDR2 loops are GTSNPN and SVGIG. Amplification of TCR beta CDR3 regions was carried out from RNA transcripts. The first round of RT-PCR for the TCR CDR3 was performed with the HTBI primer set and the Qiagen OneStep RT-PCR kit. The libraries were constructed in a second round of multiplex PCR and then size-selected and purified. Sequencing of the libraries was done on an Illumina HiSeq2000 using paired-end 100 bp reads. The paper's data handling went like this. Raw data were processed with SOAPnuke, discarding reads with adapters, uncalled bases, mean Phred below 15, or no exact constant-primer or identifier match. High-quality paired reads were merged using COPE v1.2.5, and each unique nucleotide sequence was defined as a clonotype. MiTCR v1.1 was used to align clonotypes to the IMGT TRBV, TRBD and TRBJ reference segments. The analysis included only V-J combinations with a frequency above 0.0001, which together covered over 98% of the repertoires. A TCS score was defined as the ratio between F50 (clonal expansion) and ExV (chaos), using BLOSUM62-based TCRdist between CDR3 peptides within each V-J. Welch's t-statistics and random forest reduced fewer than 600 V-J features to around 14, which were used in a naive Bayes classifier (R e1071). The raw public reads went through TCRdb reprocessing: fastp at Q25, MiXCR clone calling, in-frame beta chains kept. Rows with one shared CDR3 protein collapse into an entry with the most common genes and DNA. TCRdb's processing, not the authors', yielded these V and J calls. In all, the sample holds 200,000 or so distinct CDR3 sequences, and approximately 16% of those were seen once. Of the sample, roughly 49% is held by the ten largest clones.

Sequencing was carried out using blood. The chain is made from TRBV30 and TRBJ2-5; TRBD2 matches 8 bases in the middle. The TCR originated in a woman aged 45-65 years with Graves' hyperthyroidism. The base sequence is TGTGCCTGGAGTGTACAGCGGGAGTATGAGACCCAGTACTTC. It translates as CAWSVQREYETQYF.